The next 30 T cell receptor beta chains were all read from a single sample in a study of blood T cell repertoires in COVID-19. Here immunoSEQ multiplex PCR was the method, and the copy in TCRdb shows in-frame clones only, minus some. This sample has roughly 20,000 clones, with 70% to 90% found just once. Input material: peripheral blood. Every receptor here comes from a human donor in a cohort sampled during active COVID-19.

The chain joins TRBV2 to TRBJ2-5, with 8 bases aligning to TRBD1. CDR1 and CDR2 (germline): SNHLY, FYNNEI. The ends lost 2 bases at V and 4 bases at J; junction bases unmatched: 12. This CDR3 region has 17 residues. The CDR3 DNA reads TGTGCCAGCAGTGAAATCTTGGCGGCAGGGGGCAGAGAGACCCAGTACTTC. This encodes CASSEILAAGGRETQYF.

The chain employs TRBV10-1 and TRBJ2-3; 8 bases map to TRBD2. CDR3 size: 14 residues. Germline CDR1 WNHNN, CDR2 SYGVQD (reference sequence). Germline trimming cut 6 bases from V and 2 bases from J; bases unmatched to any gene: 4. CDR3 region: CASSLAGPTDTQYF. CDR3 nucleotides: TGCGCCAGCAGCCTAGCGGGTCCCACAGATACGCAGTATTTT.

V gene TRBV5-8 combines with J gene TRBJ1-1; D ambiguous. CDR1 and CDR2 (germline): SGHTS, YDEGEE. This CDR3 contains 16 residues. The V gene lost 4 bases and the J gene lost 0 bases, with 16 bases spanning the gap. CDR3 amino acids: CASSGHIWAMNTEAFF. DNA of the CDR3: TGTGCCAGCAGCGGCCACATCTGGGCCATGAACACTGAAGCTTTCTTT. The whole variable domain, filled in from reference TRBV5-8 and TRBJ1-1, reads EAGVTQSPTHLIKTRGQQATLRCSPISGHTSVYWYQQALGLGLQFLLWYDEGEERNRGNFPPRFSGRQFPNYSSELNVNALELEDSALYLCASSGHIWAMNTEAFFGQGTRLTVV.

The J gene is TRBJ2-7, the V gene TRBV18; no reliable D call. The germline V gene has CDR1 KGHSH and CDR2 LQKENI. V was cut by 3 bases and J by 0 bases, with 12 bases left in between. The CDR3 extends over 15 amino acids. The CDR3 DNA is TGTGCCAGCTCACCTGGTAGCACCGGCTCCTACGAGCAGTACTTC. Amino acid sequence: CASSPGSTGSYEQYF.

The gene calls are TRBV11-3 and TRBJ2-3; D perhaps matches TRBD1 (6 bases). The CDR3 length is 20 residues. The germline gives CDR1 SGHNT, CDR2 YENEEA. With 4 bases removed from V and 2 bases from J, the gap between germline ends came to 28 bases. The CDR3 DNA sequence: TGTGCCAGCAGCTCCCTGTTCGCCAGGGGACCCGGGGTCCCCACAGATACGCAGTATTTT. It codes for CASSSLFARGPGVPTDTQYF.

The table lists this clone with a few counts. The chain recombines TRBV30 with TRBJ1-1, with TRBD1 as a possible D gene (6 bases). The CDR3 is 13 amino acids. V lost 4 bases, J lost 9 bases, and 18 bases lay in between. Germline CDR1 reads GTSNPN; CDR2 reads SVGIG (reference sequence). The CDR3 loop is CAWTLQGGGKAFF. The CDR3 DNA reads TGTGCCTGGACCCTACAAGGGGGGGGGAAAGCTTTCTTT.

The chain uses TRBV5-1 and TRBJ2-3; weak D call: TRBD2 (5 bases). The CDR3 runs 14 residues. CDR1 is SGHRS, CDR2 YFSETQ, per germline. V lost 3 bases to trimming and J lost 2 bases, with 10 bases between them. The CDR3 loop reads CASSSGEPTDTQYF. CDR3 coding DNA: TGCGCCAGCAGCTCCGGGGAGCCCACAGATACGCAGTATTTT.

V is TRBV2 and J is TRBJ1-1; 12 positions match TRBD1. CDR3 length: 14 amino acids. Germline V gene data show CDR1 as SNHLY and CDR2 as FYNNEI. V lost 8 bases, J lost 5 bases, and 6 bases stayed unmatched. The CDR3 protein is CASGRDRGLTEAFF. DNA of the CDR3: TGTGCCAGCGGAAGGGACAGGGGGCTTACTGAAGCTTTCTTT.

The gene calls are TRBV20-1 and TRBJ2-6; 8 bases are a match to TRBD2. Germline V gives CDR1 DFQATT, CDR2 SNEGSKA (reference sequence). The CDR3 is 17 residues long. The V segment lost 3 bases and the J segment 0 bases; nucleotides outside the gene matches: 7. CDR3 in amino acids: CSASHIAGFSGANVLTF. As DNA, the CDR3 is TGCAGTGCTAGTCACATAGCGGGGTTCTCTGGGGCCAACGTCCTGACTTTC.

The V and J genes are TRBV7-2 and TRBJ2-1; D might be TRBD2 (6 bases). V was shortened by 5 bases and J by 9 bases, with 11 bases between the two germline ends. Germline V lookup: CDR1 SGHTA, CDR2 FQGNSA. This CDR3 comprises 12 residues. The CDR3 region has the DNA TGTGCCAGCAGCCTGACTAGTTCTGAGCAGTTCTTC. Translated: CASSLTSSEQFF.

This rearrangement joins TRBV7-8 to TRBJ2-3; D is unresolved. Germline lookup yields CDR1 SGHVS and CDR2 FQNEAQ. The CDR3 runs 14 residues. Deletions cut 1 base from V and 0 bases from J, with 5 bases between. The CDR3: CASSLDGSTDTQYF. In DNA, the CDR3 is TGTGCCAGCAGCTTAGACGGTAGCACAGATACGCAGTATTTT.

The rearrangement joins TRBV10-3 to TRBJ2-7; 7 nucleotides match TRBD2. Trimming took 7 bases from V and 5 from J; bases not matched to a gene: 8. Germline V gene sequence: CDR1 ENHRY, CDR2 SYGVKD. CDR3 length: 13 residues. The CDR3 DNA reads TGTGCCATCAACCCCGGGAGGTCGGACGAGCAGTACTTC. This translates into CAINPGRSDEQYF.

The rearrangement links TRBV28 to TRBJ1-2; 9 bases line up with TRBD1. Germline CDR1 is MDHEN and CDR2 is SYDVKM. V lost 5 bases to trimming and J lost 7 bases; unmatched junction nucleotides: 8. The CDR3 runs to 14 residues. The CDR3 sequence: CASSPQDRGRGYTF. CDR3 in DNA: TGTGCCAGCAGTCCTCAGGACAGGGGCCGTGGCTACACCTTC.

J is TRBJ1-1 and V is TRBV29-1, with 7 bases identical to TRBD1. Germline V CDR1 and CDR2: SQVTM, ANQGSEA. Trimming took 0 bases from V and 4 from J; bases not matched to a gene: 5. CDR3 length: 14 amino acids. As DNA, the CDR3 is TGCAGCGTTGAAGATCGACAGGGTATCACTGAAGCTTTCTTT. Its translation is CSVEDRQGITEAFF. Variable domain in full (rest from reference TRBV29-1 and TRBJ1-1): SAVISQKPSRDICQRGTSLTIQCQVDSQVTMMFWYRQQPGQSLTLIATANQGSEATYESGFVIDKFPISRPNLTFSTLTVSNMSPEDSSIYLCSVEDRQGITEAFFGQGTRLTVV.

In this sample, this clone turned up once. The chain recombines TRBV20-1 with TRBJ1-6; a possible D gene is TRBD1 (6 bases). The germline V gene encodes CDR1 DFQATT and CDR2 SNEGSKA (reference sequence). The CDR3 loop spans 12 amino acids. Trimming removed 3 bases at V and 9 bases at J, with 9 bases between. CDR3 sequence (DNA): TGCAGTGCTAGTGAGGGGGGTTCACCCCTCCACTTT. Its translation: CSASEGGSPLHF.

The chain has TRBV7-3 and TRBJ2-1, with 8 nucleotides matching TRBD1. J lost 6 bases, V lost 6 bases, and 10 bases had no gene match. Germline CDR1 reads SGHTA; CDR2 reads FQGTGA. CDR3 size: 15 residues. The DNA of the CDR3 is TGTGCCAGCAGTCTTTCAGGGGGCTCTTTCAATGAGCAGTTCTTC. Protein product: CASSLSGGSFNEQFF.

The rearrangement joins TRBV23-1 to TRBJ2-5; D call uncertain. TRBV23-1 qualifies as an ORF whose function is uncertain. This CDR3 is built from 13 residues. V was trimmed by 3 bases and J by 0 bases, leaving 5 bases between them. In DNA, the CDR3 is TGCGCCAGCAGTCAGGCAGACCAAGAGACCCAGTACTTC. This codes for CASSQADQETQYF.

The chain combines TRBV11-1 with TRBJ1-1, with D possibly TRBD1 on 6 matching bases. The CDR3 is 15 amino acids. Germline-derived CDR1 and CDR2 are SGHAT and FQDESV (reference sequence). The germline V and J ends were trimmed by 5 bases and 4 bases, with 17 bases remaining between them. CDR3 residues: CASSALQGGGTEAFF. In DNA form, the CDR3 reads TGTGCCAGCAGCGCCTTACAGGGCGGAGGCACTGAAGCTTTCTTT.

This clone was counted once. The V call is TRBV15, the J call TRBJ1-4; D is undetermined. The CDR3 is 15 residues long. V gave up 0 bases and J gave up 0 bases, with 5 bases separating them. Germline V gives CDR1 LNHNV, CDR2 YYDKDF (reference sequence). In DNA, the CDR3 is TGTGCCACCAGCAGAGATTTAACAACTAATGAAAAACTGTTTTTT. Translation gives CATSRDLTTNEKLFF. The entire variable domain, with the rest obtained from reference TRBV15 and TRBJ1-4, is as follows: DAMVIQNPRYQVTQFGKPVTLSCSQTLNHNVMYWYQQKSSQAPKLLFHYYDKDFNNEADTPDNFQSRRPNTSFCFLDIRSPGLGDTAMYLCATSRDLTTNEKLFFGSGTQLSVL.

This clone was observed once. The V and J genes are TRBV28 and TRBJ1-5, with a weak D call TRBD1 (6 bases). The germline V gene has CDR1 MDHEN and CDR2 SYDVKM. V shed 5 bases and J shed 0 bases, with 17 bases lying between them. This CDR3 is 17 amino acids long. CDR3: CASSISGTYYSNQPQHF. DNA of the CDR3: TGTGCCAGCAGTATCTCCGGGACATATTATAGCAATCAGCCCCAGCATTTT. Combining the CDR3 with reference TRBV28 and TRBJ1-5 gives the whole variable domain DVKVTQSSRYLVKRTGEKVFLECVQDMDHENMFWYRQDPGLGLRLIYFSYDVKMKEKGDIPEGYSVSREKKERFSLILESASTNQTSMYLCASSISGTYYSNQPQHFGDGTRLSIL.

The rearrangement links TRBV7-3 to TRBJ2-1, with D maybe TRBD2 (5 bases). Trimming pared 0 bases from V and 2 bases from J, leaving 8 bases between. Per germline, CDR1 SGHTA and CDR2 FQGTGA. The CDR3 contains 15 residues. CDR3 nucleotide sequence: TGTGCCAGCAGCTTAACCGGAGGCACCTACAATGAGCAGTTCTTC. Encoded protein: CASSLTGGTYNEQFF.

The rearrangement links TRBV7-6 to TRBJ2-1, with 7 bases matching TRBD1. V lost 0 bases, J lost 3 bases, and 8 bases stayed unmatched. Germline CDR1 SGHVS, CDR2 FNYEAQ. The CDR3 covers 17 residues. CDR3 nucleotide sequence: TGTGCCAGCAGCTTAGCCTCCGGGACAGTGTTCTACAATGAGCAGTTCTTC. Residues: CASSLASGTVFYNEQFF.

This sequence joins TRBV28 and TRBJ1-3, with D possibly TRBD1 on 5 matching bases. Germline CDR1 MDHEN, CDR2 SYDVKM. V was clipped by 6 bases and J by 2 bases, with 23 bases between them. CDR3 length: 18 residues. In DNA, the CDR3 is TGTGCCAGCAGATTAATCGGGGGTAATATAGCAACTGGAAACACCATATATTTT. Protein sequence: CASRLIGGNIATGNTIYF.

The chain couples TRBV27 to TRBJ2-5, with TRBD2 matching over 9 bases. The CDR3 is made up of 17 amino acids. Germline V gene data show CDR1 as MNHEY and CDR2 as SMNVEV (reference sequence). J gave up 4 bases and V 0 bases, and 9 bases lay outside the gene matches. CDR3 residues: CASSLSVVAGVRETQYF. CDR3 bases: TGTGCCAGCAGTTTATCGGTAGTAGCGGGAGTAAGAGAGACCCAGTACTTC.

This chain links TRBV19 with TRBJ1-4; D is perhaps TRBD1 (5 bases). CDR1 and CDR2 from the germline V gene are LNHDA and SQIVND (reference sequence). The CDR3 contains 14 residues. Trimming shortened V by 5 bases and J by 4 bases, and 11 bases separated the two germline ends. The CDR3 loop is CASSRGTVNEKLFF. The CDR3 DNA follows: TGTGCCAGTAGTCGGGGGACGGTTAATGAAAAACTGTTTTTT.

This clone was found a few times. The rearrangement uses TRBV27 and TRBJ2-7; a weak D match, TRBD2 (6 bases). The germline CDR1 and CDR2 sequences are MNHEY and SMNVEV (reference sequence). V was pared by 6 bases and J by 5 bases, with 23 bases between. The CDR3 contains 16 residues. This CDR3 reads CASRGPSGPTGDEQYF. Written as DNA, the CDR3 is TGTGCCAGCAGAGGCCCTTCAGGGCCGACGGGGGACGAGCAGTACTTC.

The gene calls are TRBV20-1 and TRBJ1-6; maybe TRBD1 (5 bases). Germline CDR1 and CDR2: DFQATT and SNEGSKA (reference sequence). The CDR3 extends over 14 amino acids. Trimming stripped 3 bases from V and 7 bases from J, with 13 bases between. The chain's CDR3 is CSASEGGANSPLHF. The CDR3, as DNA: TGCAGTGCTAGTGAGGGCGGGGCCAATTCACCCCTCCACTTT.

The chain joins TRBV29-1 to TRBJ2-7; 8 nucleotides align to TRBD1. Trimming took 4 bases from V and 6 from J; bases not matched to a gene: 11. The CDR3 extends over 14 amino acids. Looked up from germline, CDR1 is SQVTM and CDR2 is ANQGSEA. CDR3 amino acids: CSVAPTGAFSEQYF. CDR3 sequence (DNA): TGCAGCGTTGCCCCGACAGGGGCCTTCAGCGAGCAGTACTTC.

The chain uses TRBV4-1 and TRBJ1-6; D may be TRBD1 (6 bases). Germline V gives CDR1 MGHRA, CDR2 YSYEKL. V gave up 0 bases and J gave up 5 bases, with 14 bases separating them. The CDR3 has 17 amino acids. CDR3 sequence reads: CASSQDLGRGNNSPLHF. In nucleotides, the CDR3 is TGCGCCAGCAGCCAAGATTTAGGTAGGGGGAATAATTCACCCCTCCACTTT.

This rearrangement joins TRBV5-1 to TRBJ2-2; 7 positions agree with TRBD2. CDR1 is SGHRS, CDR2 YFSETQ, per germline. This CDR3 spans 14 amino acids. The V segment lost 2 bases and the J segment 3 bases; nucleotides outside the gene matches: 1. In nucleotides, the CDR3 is TGCGCCAGCAGCTTCCTAGCGGACACCGGGGAGCTGTTTTTT. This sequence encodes CASSFLADTGELFF. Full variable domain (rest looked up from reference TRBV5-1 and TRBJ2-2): KAGVTQTPRYLIKTRGQQVTLSCSPISGHRSVSWYQQTPGQGLQFLFEYFSETQRNKGNFPGRFSGRQFSNSRSEMNVSTLELGDSALYLCASSFLADTGELFFGEGSRLTVL.